This T cell receptor (beta chain) stems from a study of CD8 T cells in ankylosing spondylitis. General study findings and limits: Certain motif variants had earlier been reported in reactive arthritis synovial fluid and blood. Disease-linked clones had a CD8+ phenotype and relatively low frequency in peripheral blood. For ankylosing spondylitis blood, a TCR beta motif of eight or nine highly homologous variants appeared characteristic.

Notes on this clonotype: What it binds is not known.

The CDR3 extends over 12 amino acids. Trimming shortened V by 2 bases and J by 5 bases, and 8 bases separated the two germline ends. Germline V CDR1 and CDR2: SGHRS, YFSETQ. 5'-RACE, quantitative and with molecular barcodes, yielded the TCR beta libraries. TCRdb used MiXCR to reprocess the 5' RACE reads, holding one entry per CDR3 protein. Counted here are more than 150,000 distinct CDR3 sequences, 15% to 20% occurring once; the ten biggest clones make up 4.3%. The chain is built from TRBV5-1 and TRBJ2-7, with D uncertain. This TCR was sampled from a male donor aged 10-29 years with ankylosing spondylitis or in good health (not recorded which). The source material was blood, either unsorted or a sorted T cell fraction (not recorded which). CDR3 bases: TGCGCCAGCAGCTTAAGGGTGGACGAGCAGTACTTC. It translates to CASSLRVDEQYF.